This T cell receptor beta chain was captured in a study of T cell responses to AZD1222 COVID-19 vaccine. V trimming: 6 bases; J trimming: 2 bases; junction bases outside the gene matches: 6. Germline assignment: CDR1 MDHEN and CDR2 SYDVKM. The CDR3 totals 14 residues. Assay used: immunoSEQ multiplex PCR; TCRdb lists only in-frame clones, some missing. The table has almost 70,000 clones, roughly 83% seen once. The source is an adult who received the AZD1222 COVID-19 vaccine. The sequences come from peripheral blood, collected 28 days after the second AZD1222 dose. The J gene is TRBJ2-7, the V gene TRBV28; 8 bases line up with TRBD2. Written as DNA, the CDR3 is TGTGCCAGCAGCGCCCCGGGAGGGCCCTACGAGCAGTACTTC. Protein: CASSAPGGPYEQYF.